The source of this TCR beta chain is a study of cytomegalovirus exposure and HLA in healthy donors. A multiplex PCR was run with 60 Vbeta primers and 13 Jbeta primers. Repertoires were generated with immunoSEQ multiplex PCR, while TCRdb's copy carries only in-frame clones and drops some. The table includes around 170,000 clones, approximately 83% detected once. Study-wide results and limits: One cluster of highly shared sequence variants probably arose as a sequencing artifact. Later analysis suggested most CMV-associated TCR beta chains were HLA-restricted. As a later analysis revealed, the rate of TCR association differed by HLA locus, with DRB1 most and HLA-C fewest. Clonal expansion, a later analysis showed, was greater in HLA-associated TCR beta chains than in equally common others.

With respect to this clone: Antigen unknown.

This CDR3 has 15 amino acids. The V and J ends lost 2 bases and 8 bases respectively, with 15 bases between them. Germline lookup yields CDR1 MDHEN and CDR2 SYDVKM. The chain couples TRBV28 to TRBJ1-4, with D possibly being TRBD1 (6 bases). The sample consisted of PBMCs. The clonotype originates from a woman between 18 and 30 years old in good health and CMV-seronegative. This CDR3 reads CASSLLGTTPEKLFF. The CDR3 nucleotides are TGTGCCAGCAGTTTACTGGGGACAACCCCAGAAAAACTGTTTTTT. Supplemented by reference TRBV28 and TRBJ1-4, the full variable domain reads DVKVTQSSRYLVKRTGEKVFLECVQDMDHENMFWYRQDPGLGLRLIYFSYDVKMKEKGDIPEGYSVSREKKERFSLILESASTNQTSMYLCASSLLGTTPEKLFFGSGTQLSVL.